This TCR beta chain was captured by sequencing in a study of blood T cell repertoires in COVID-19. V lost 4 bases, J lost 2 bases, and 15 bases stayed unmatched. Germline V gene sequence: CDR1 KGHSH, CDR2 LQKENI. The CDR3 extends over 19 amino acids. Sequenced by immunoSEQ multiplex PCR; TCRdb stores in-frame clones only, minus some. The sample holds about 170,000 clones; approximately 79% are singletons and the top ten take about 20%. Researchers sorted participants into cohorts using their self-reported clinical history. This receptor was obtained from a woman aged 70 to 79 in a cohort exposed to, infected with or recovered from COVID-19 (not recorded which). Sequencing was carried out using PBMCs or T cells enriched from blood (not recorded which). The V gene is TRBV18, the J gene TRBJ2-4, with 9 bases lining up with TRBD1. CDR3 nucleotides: TGTGCCAGCTCACAAGGACAGGGGCCAAGCACCGTCCCCAAAAACATTCAGTACTTC. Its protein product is CASSQGQGPSTVPKNIQYF.